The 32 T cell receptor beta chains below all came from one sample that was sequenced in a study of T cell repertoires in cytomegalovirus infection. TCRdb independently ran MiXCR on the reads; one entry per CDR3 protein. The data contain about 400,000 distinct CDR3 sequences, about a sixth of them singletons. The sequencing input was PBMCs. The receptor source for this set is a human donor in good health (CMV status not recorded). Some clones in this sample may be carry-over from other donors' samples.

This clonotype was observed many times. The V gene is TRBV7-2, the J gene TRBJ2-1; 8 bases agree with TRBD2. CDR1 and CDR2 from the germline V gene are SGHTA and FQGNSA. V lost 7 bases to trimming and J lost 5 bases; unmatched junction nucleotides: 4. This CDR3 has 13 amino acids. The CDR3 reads CASIAAGDNEQFF. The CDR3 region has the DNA TGTGCCAGCATCGCAGCGGGGGACAATGAGCAGTTCTTC.

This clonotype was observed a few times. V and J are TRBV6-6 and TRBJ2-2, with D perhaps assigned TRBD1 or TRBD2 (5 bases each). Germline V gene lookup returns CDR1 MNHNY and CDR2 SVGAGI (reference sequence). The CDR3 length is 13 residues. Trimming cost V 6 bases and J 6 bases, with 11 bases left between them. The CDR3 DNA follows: TGTGCCAGCAGCCTCGGGGCGTCCGGGGAGCTGTTTTTT. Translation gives CASSLGASGELFF.

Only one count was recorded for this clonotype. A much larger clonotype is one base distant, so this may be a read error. The CDR3 DNA reads as TGTGCCAGCTGGGTGATGACCTACGAGCAGTACTTC. The encoded protein is CASWVMTYEQYF. The chain employs TRBV7-2 and TRBJ2-7; D gene uncertain. The germline V gene encodes CDR1 SGHTA and CDR2 FQGNSA. CDR3 size: 12 residues. Trimming left V 8 bases short and J 2 bases short, with 10 bases between.

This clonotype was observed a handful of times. Here the CDR3 DNA reads TGTGCCAGCAGCCAAGCGGGGAGCGGGATTGACCAAGAGACCCAGTACTTC. Its protein is CASSQAGSGIDQETQYF. The chain combines TRBV4-2 with TRBJ2-5; 7 bases line up with TRBD2. The CDR3 runs to 17 residues. Germline CDR1 reads LGHNA; CDR2 reads YNFKEQ. V was clipped by 1 base and J by 0 bases; unmatched bases: 8.

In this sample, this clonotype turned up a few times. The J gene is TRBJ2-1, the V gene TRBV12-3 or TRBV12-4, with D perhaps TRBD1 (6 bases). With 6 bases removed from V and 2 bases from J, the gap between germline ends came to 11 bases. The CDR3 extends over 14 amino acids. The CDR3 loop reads CASRTQGPYNEQFF. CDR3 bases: TGTGCCAGCAGGACCCAGGGGCCCTACAATGAGCAGTTCTTC.

This chain's CDR3 is CASSYGAPSWGEQFF. The CDR3 region has the DNA TGTGCCAGCAGTTATGGGGCCCCCTCGTGGGGTGAGCAGTTCTTC. The chain combines TRBV6-6 with TRBJ2-1; a weak D match, TRBD1 (5 bases). Germline lookup yields CDR1 MNHNY and CDR2 SVGAGI (reference sequence). V was pared by 3 bases and J by 9 bases, with 18 bases between. There are 15 residues in the CDR3.

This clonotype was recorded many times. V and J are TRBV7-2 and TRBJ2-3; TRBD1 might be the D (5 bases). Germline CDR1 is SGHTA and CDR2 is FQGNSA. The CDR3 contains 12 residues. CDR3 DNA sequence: TGTGCAAGTAGGGGTTTCACAGATACGCAGTATTTT. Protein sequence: CASRGFTDTQYF.

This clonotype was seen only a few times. The CDR3 coding sequence is TGTGCCAGCAGCTTAGGGGCATACGGCTACACCTTC. Translating it yields CASSLGAYGYTF. V gene TRBV11-2 combines with J gene TRBJ1-2; D call uncertain. Germline V gives CDR1 SGHAT, CDR2 FQNNGV. The length of the CDR3 is 12 residues. With 1 base removed from V and 8 bases from J, the gap between germline ends came to 8 bases.

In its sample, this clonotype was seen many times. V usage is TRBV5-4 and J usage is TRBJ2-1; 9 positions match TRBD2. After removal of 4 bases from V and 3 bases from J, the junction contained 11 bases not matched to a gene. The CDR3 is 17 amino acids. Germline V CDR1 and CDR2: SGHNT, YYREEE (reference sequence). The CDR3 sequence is CASSPRASGGIYNEQFF. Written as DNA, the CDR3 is TGTGCCAGCAGCCCCCGTGCAAGCGGGGGGATCTACAATGAGCAGTTCTTC.

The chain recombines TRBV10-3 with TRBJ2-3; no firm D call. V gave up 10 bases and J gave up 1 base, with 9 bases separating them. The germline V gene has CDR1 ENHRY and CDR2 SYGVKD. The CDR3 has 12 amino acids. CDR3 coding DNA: TGTGCCACATGGGCGGGCACAGATACGCAGTATTTT. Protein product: CATWAGTDTQYF.

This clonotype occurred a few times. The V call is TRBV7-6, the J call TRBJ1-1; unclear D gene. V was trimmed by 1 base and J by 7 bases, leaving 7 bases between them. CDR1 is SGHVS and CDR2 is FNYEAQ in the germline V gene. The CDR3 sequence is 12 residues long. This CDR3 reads CASSLGFDEAFF. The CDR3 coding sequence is TGTGCCAGCAGCTTAGGGTTCGATGAAGCTTTCTTT.

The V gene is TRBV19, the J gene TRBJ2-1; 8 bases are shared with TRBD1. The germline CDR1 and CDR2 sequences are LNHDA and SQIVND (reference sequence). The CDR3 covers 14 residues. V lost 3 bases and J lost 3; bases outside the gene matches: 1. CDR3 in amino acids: CASSIDRGYNEQFF. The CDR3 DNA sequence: TGTGCCAGTAGTATCGACAGGGGCTACAATGAGCAGTTCTTC.

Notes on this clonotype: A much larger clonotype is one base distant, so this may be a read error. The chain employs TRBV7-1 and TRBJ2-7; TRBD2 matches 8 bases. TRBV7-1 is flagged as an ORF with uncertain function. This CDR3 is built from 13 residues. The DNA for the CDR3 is TGTGCCAGCGCTCGACTAGCGCCCTACGAGCAGAACTTC. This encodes CASARLAPYEQNF.

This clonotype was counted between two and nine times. CDR3 protein: CASSYTKNTEAFF. CDR3 sequence (DNA): TGTGCCAGCAGCTACACCAAGAACACTGAAGCTTTCTTT. V is TRBV7-6 and J is TRBJ1-1; D not certain. V shed 4 bases and J shed 1 base, with 7 bases lying between them. This CDR3 is 13 amino acids long. Germline CDR1 SGHVS, CDR2 FNYEAQ.

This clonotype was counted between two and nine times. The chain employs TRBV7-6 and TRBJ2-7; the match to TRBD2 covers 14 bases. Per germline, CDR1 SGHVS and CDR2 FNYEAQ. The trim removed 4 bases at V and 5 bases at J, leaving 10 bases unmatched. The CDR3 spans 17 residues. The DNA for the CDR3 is TGTGCCAGCAGCTCCGGGACTAGCGGGGGCCCCTCTGACGAGCAGTACTTC. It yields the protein CASSSGTSGGPSDEQYF.

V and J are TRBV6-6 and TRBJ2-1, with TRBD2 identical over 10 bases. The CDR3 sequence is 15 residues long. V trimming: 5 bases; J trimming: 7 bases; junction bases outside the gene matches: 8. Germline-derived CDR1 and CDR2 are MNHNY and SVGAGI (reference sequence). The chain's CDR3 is CASSGGGLAKNEQFF. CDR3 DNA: TGTGCCAGCAGTGGGGGGGGACTAGCGAAAAATGAGCAGTTCTTC.

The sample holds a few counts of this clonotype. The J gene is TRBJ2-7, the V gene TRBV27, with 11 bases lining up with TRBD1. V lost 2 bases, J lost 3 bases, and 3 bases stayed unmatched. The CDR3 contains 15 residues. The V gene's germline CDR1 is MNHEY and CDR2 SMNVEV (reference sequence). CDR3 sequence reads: CASSLGGTGGYEQYF. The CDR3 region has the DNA TGTGCCAGCAGTTTAGGAGGGACAGGGGGCTACGAGCAGTACTTC.

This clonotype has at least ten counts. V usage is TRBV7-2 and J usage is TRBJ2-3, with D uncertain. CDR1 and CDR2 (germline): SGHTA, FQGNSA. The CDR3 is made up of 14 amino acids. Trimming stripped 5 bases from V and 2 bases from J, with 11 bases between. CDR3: CASSPTPNTDTQYF. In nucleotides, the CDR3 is TGTGCCAGCAGCCCAACCCCAAACACAGATACGCAGTATTTT.

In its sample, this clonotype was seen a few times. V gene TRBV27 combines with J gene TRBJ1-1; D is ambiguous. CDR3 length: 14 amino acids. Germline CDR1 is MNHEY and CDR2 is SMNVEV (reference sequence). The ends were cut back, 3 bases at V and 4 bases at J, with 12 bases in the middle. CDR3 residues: CASSLPGRTTEAFF. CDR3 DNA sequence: TGTGCCAGCAGTTTGCCCGGGAGGACCACTGAAGCTTTCTTT.

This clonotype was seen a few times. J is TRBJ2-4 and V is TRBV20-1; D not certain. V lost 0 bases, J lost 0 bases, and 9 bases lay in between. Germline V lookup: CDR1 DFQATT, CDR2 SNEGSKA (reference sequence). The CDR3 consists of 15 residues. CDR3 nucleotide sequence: TGCAGTGCTAGAGATCACGCCGAAGCCAAAAACATTCAGTACTTC. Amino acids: CSARDHAEAKNIQYF.

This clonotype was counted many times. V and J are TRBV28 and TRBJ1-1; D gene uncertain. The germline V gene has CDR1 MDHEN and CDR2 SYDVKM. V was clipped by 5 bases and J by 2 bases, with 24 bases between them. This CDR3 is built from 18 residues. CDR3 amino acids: CASSPYGSRTAQNTEAFF. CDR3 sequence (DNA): TGTGCCAGCAGTCCATATGGGTCCAGGACGGCCCAAAACACTGAAGCTTTCTTT.

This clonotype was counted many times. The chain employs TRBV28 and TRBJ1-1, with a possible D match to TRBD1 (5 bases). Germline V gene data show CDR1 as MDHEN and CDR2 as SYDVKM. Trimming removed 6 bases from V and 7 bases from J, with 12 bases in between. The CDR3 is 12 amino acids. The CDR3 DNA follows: TGTGCCAGCAGCCCCGGGACCTTTGAAGCTTTCTTT. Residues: CASSPGTFEAFF.

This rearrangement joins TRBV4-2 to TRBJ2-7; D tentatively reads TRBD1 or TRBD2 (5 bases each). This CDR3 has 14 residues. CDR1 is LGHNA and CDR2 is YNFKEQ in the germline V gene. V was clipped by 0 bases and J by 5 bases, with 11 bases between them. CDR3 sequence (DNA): TGTGCCAGCAGCCAAGAATCCAGGGAGCACGAGCAGTACTTC. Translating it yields CASSQESREHEQYF.

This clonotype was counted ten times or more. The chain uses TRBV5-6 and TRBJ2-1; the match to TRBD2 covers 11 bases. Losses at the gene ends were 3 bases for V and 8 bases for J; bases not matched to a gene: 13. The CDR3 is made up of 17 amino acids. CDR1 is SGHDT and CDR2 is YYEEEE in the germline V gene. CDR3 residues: CASSSIPGTSGNDEQFF. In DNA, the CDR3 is TGTGCCAGCAGCTCTATTCCCGGGACTAGCGGTAACGATGAGCAGTTCTTC.

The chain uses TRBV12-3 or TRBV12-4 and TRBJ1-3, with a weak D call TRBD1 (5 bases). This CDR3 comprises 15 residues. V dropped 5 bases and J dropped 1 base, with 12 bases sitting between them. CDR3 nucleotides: TGTGCCAGCAGTCGACCTGGGGGATCTGGAAACACCATATATTTT. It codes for CASSRPGGSGNTIYF.

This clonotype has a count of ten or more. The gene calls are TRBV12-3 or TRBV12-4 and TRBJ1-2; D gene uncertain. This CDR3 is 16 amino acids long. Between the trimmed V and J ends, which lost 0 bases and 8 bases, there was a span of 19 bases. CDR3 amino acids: CASSLALASVGEGYTF. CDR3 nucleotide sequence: TGTGCCAGCAGTTTAGCCCTTGCGAGTGTGGGAGAGGGCTACACCTTC.

DNA for the CDR3: TGTGCCAGCTCGATCCTGAGCCGTTACAATGAGCAGTTCTTC. Translation gives CASSILSRYNEQFF. The chain employs TRBV6-6 and TRBJ2-1; no firm D call. Germline CDR1 and CDR2: MNHNY and SVGAGI (reference sequence). This CDR3 has 14 residues. V was shortened by 8 bases and J by 4 bases, with 15 bases between the two germline ends.

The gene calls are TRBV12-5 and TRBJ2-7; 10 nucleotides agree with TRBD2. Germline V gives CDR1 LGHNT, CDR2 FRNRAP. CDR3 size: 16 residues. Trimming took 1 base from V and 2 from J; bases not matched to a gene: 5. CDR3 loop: CASGLGLAGLAYEQYF. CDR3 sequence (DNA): TGTGCTAGTGGTTTGGGACTAGCGGGCCTTGCCTACGAGCAGTACTTC.

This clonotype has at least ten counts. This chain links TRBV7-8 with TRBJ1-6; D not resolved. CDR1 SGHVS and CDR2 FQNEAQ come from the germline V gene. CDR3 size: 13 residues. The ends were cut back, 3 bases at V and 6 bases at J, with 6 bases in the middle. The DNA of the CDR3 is TGTGCCAGCAGCTTGGGGTCTAATTCACCCCTCCACTTT. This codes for CASSLGSNSPLHF.

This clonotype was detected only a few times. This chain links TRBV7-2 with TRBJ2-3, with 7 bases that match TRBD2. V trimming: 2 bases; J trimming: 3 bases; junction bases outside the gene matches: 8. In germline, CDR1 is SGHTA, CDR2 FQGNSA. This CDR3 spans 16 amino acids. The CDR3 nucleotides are TGTGCCAGCAGCTTATCCGTCATCGGGAGGACAGATACGCAGTATTTT. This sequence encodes CASSLSVIGRTDTQYF.

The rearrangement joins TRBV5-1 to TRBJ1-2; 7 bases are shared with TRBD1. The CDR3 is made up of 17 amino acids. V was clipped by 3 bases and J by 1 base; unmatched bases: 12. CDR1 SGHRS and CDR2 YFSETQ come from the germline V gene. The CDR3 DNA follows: TGCGCCAGCAGCTCCATCGAACAGGGGCGGAGTAACTATGGCTACACCTTC. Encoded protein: CASSSIEQGRSNYGYTF.

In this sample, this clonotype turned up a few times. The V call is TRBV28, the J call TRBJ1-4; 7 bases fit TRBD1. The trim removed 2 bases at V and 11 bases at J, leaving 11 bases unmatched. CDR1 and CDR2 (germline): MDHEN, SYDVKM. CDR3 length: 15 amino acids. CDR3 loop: CASSLGDTGAEKLFF. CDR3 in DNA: TGTGCCAGCAGTTTAGGGGATACAGGGGCTGAGAAACTGTTTTTT. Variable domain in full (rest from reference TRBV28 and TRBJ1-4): DVKVTQSSRYLVKRTGEKVFLECVQDMDHENMFWYRQDPGLGLRLIYFSYDVKMKEKGDIPEGYSVSREKKERFSLILESASTNQTSMYLCASSLGDTGAEKLFFGSGTQLSVL.